Given below is one TCR beta chain in context. This record comes from a study of blood T cell repertoires in COVID-19. As for the study in general: Some COVID-19 samples were acute and others convalescent; all came from the United States, Italy and Spain.

Trimming shortened V by 1 base and J by 2 bases, and 11 bases separated the two germline ends. CDR3 length: 15 amino acids. Germline CDR1 SGHTA, CDR2 FQGNSA. Assay used: immunoSEQ multiplex PCR; TCRdb lists only in-frame clones, some missing. The table has more than 110,000 clones, about 70% seen once. Sequenced input: peripheral blood. This TCR came from a man of 80 years or more with acute or convalescent COVID-19. This rearrangement joins TRBV7-2 to TRBJ1-2; unclear D gene. This CDR3 is CASSLGLAGNYGYTF. The CDR3 bases are TGTGCCAGCAGCTTAGGATTGGCCGGGAACTATGGCTACACCTTC. Full variable domain (missing parts from reference TRBV7-2 and TRBJ1-2): GAGVSQSPSNKVTEKGKDVELRCDPISGHTALYWYRQSLGQGLEFLIYFQGNSAPDKSGLPSDRFSAERTGGSVSTLTIQRTQQEDSAVYLCASSLGLAGNYGYTFGSGTRLTVV.